These T cell receptor beta chains were read from a single sample in a study of shared clonotypes between healthy human individuals. The table came from immunoSEQ multiplex PCR; TCRdb's copy has only in-frame clones and leaves some out. The sample has some 2,100,000 clones; about 93% are singletons. Source material: naive CD8+ T cells from PBMCs. Every receptor here comes from a man between 18 and 35 years old in good health. Some clones in this sample may be carry-over from other donors' samples. The CDR3 runs from the conserved cysteine through the conserved F or W. Fields, in order: clone size, V gene, D gene, CDR3 protein. The D gene is left open where the match is weak. Where a row states a size, it is once, few, many or the class of an expanded clone; other rows omit it.

clone_size: once
v_call: TRBV9
d_call: -
cdr3_aa: CASSPLGEGIQETQYF

clone_size: -
v_call: TRBV9
d_call: TRBD2
cdr3_aa: CASSVRAGGIYNEQFF

clone_size: -
v_call: TRBV11-2
d_call: -
cdr3_aa: CASRKTGYYEQYF

clone_size: -
v_call: TRBV27
d_call: -
cdr3_aa: CASSPAARDYYYEQYF

clone_size: -
v_call: TRBV29-1
d_call: -
cdr3_aa: CSVEGQDSTYEQYF

clone_size: -
v_call: TRBV27
d_call: -
cdr3_aa: CASSLSSGELNQPQHF

clone_size: -
v_call: TRBV27
d_call: -
cdr3_aa: CASSFDVSSYNEQFF

clone_size: -
v_call: TRBV6-4
d_call: -
cdr3_aa: CASSDRGNGYTF

clone_size: -
v_call: TRBV27
d_call: TRBD2
cdr3_aa: CASSLLVAGGPGELFF

clone_size: -
v_call: TRBV27
d_call: TRBD2
cdr3_aa: CASTLLAGGLDNEQFF

clone_size: -
v_call: TRBV27
d_call: -
cdr3_aa: CASSGRLRDTQYF

clone_size: -
v_call: TRBV27
d_call: TRBD2
cdr3_aa: CASSSQQLAGGLYEQFF

clone_size: once
v_call: TRBV29-1
d_call: -
cdr3_aa: CSVEKAPAEQYF

clone_size: -
v_call: TRBV27
d_call: -
cdr3_aa: CASSFGPNYEQYF

clone_size: -
v_call: TRBV10-3
d_call: TRBD1
cdr3_aa: CAIRTGVYGYTF

clone_size: once
v_call: TRBV20-1
d_call: -
cdr3_aa: CSAEEEEQYF

clone_size: -
v_call: TRBV27
d_call: -
cdr3_aa: CASRQEPYGYTF

clone_size: -
v_call: TRBV27
d_call: TRBD1
cdr3_aa: CASSTTGGNQPQHF

clone_size: once
v_call: TRBV10-3
d_call: TRBD1
cdr3_aa: CAIKPGQGVAYEQYF

clone_size: -
v_call: TRBV9
d_call: TRBD1
cdr3_aa: CASSDRGRETQYF

clone_size: -
v_call: TRBV9
d_call: TRBD1
cdr3_aa: CASSVVGTGGETQYF

clone_size: -
v_call: TRBV7-3
d_call: TRBD2
cdr3_aa: CASSPDSGRSYNEQFF

clone_size: -
v_call: TRBV4-3
d_call: -
cdr3_aa: CASSQDFSSTDTQYF

clone_size: -
v_call: TRBV27
d_call: -
cdr3_aa: CASSLLGGGLDGYTF

clone_size: -
v_call: TRBV4-3
d_call: -
cdr3_aa: CASSQGPANYGYTF

clone_size: -
v_call: TRBV7-9
d_call: -
cdr3_aa: CASSHAHEEQYF

clone_size: -
v_call: TRBV6-5
d_call: -
cdr3_aa: CASSYFRGLDEQYF

clone_size: -
v_call: TRBV6-1
d_call: -
cdr3_aa: CASSEFPYTGSGANVLTF